Following are 10 T cell receptor beta chains from one sample sequenced in a study of T cells in Graves' hyperthyroidism and ophthalmopathy. Amplification of TCR beta CDR3 regions used RNA as the template. An initial round of RT-PCR targeting the TCR CDR3 relied on the HTBI primer set. TCRdb called the multiplex PCR reads again in MiXCR, with one record for every CDR3 protein. This table holds about 560,000 distinct CDR3 sequences, 40% to 55% found once. The specimen sequenced was peripheral blood or thyroid tissue (not recorded which). The receptor set was obtained from a woman aged 18-30 years with Graves' hyperthyroidism.

The rearrangement joins TRBV7-8 to TRBJ2-7; 9 bases align to TRBD2. CDR1 and CDR2 (germline): SGHVS, FQNEAQ. CDR3 length: 16 residues. The J segment lost 2 bases and the V segment lost 5 bases, leaving 10 bases of the junction unmatched. Here the CDR3 DNA reads TGTGCCAGCAGCAGGTCTAAAGCGGGAGGCGCCTACGAGCAGTACTTC. This codes for CASSRSKAGGAYEQYF.

The genes are TRBV14 and TRBJ2-7, with 8 nucleotides matching TRBD2. The CDR3 runs 15 residues. Germline values: CDR1 SGHDN, CDR2 FVKESK. After removal of 1 base from V and 2 bases from J, the junction contained 4 bases not matched to a gene. The CDR3 sequence: CASSQGTSKTYEQYF. CDR3 DNA: TGTGCCAGCAGCCAAGGGACTAGCAAGACCTACGAGCAGTACTTC.

A note on this clonotype: Compared with germline, one end of the junction differs, possibly owing to a read error. The V call is TRBV10-3, the J call TRBJ2-7; D remains unclear. Germline V gene lookup returns CDR1 ENHRY and CDR2 SYGVKD. The CDR3 runs 15 residues. The CDR3, as DNA: TGTGCCAGCAGTTACGGCGGCAGACACTCCTACGAGCAGTACTTC. It encodes CASSYGGRHSYEQYF.

Concerning this clonotype itself: A single base separates this from a much larger clone, so it may be a read error. The chain employs TRBV2 and TRBJ2-5; D is possibly TRBD2 (6 bases). Germline assignment: CDR1 SNHLY and CDR2 FYNNEI. V gave up 4 bases and J gave up 2 bases, with 11 bases separating them. The CDR3 contains 14 residues. In DNA, the CDR3 is TGTGCCAGCAGTGCTCACGGGAGTCAAGAGACCCAGTACTTC. It encodes CASSAHGSQETQYF.

The V gene is TRBV7-2, the J gene TRBJ2-7, with 12 bases fitting TRBD2. Trimming cost V 5 bases and J 4 bases; bases outside gene matches: 9. In germline, CDR1 is SGHTA, CDR2 FQGNSA. The CDR3 is 16 residues long. DNA for the CDR3: TGTGCCAGCAGCGAAACCGGACTAGCGGGAAGGTACGAGCAGTACTTC. It translates to CASSETGLAGRYEQYF. Full variable domain (missing parts from reference TRBV7-2 and TRBJ2-7): GAGVSQSPSNKVTEKGKDVELRCDPISGHTALYWYRQSLGQGLEFLIYFQGNSAPDKSGLPSDRFSAERTGGSVSTLTIQRTQQEDSAVYLCASSETGLAGRYEQYFGPGTRLTVT.

The chain joins TRBV25-1 to TRBJ1-2; 7 bases line up with TRBD1. CDR1 and CDR2 (germline): MGHDK, SYGVNS. V dropped 11 bases and J dropped 6; count of bases not matched to a gene: 6. The CDR3 spans 11 residues. The CDR3 nucleotides read TGTGCCCACGGAGGGGGCGATGGCTACACCTTC. Its protein is CAHGGGDGYTF.

For this clonotype: The CDR3 ends on some other residue instead of the conserved phenylalanine or tryptophan, so this is likely a read error. This chain uses TRBV7-4 with TRBJ2-7, with a weak D call TRBD2 (6 bases). Germline V lookup: CDR1 SGHVT, CDR2 SQSDAQ. This CDR3 region has 14 residues. The V end was cut by 5 bases, the J end by 0 bases, with 11 bases between. CDR3 in amino acids: CASSVGGNSYEQYL. As DNA, the CDR3 is TGTGCCAGCAGCGTGGGCGGGAACTCCTACGAGCAGTACCTC.

V is TRBV7-8 and J is TRBJ2-7; the D gene is possibly TRBD1 (5 bases). Trimming removed 11 bases at V and 0 bases at J, with 14 bases between. Germline V CDR1 and CDR2: SGHVS, FQNEAQ. The CDR3 is 13 residues long. The CDR3 protein is CAWTPDNSYEQYF. The DNA of the CDR3 is TGTGCCTGGACCCCGGACAACTCCTACGAGCAGTACTTC.

This clonotype was counted at least ten times. V usage is TRBV10-3 and J usage is TRBJ2-7; TRBD2 agrees at 11 bases. This CDR3 has 15 residues. The junction had 9 bases not matched to a gene; V was cut back by 7 bases and J by 4 bases. Germline values: CDR1 ENHRY, CDR2 SYGVKD. DNA for the CDR3: TGTGCCATCACCACGACTAGCGGGATAGGTTACGAGCAGTACTTC. Translating gives CAITTTSGIGYEQYF.

The chain recombines TRBV9 with TRBJ2-5; TRBD1 matches 7 bases. The CDR3 totals 12 residues. Trimming cost V 4 bases and J 5 bases; bases outside gene matches: 2. In germline, CDR1 is SGDLS, CDR2 YYNGEE. CDR3 loop: CASSKTGETQYF. The CDR3 region has the DNA TGTGCCAGCAGCAAGACAGGGGAGACCCAGTACTTC.